A selection of T cell receptor beta chains follows, all from one sample in a study of blood T cell repertoires in COVID-19. Sequencing used immunoSEQ multiplex PCR; TCRdb keeps in-frame clones, though not all of them. The sample consists of roughly 430,000 clones, roughly 88% of them appearing once. Sequenced material: PBMCs or T cells enriched from blood (not recorded which). The receptors originated from a middle-aged woman with acute COVID-19. CDR3s include the opening cysteine and the closing phenylalanine or tryptophan. A D gene is named only where the DNA matches it firmly. Size tells how often a clone was seen (once, few, many) or the class of an expanded clone, and some rows leave it out.

clone size,V gene,D gene,J gene,CDR3 protein,CDR3 DNA
NA,TRBV27,NA,TRBJ1-5,CASSLYRYSNQPQHF,TGTGCCAGCAGTTTATACAGGTATAGCAATCAGCCCCAGCATTTT
few,TRBV10-1,TRBD2,TRBJ2-7,CASSALAGDPYEQYF,TGCGCCAGCAGTGCACTAGCGGGGGATCCCTACGAGCAGTACTTC
NA,TRBV9,NA,TRBJ2-3,CASSSRSADTQYF,TGTGCCAGCAGCTCCCGAAGCGCAGATACGCAGTATTTT
NA,TRBV30,NA,TRBJ1-4,CAWAEDSSNEKLFF,TGTGCCTGGGCCGAGGACAGTTCTAATGAAAAACTGTTTTTT
once,TRBV18,TRBD1,TRBJ1-1,CASFKDRDSEAFF,TGTGCCAGCTTCAAGGACAGGGACTCTGAAGCTTTCTTT
NA,TRBV11-2,TRBD1,TRBJ1-2,CASSFRQGKDGYTF,TGTGCCAGCAGCTTTAGACAGGGAAAGGATGGCTACACCTTC
NA,TRBV29-1,TRBD1,TRBJ2-3,CSVGKGALDTQYF,TGCAGCGTGGGCAAGGGGGCATTAGATACGCAGTATTTT
NA,TRBV6-5,TRBD1,TRBJ1-5,CASSYDRGGQPQHF,TGTGCCAGCAGTTACGACAGGGGAGGTCAGCCCCAGCATTTT
few,TRBV15,NA,TRBJ1-1,CATSRDLGTLNTEAFF,TGTGCCACCAGCAGAGATCTGGGCACCTTGAACACTGAAGCTTTCTTT
NA,TRBV27,TRBD1,TRBJ2-7,CASSRQGREQYF,TGTGCCAGCAGCCGACAGGGGCGGGAGCAGTACTTC
NA,TRBV2,TRBD1,TRBJ1-2,CASRGQGRAGYTF,TGTGCCAGCAGGGGACAGGGTCGGGCTGGCTACACCTTC
NA,TRBV19,TRBD1,TRBJ1-1,CASSLTGHTEAFF,TGTGCCAGTAGTTTGACAGGGCACACTGAAGCTTTCTTT
NA,TRBV19,NA,TRBJ1-1,CASSIGLLSEAFF,TGTGCCAGTAGTATAGGTCTTCTCTCTGAAGCTTTCTTT
NA,TRBV30,NA,TRBJ1-2,CAWRPPPGSYTF,TGTGCCTGGAGGCCTCCCCCGGGAAGCTACACCTTC
few,TRBV5-4,NA,TRBJ2-7,CASSFSAGSTREQYF,TGTGCCAGCAGCTTCTCCGCGGGGAGCACTAGAGAGCAGTACTTC
NA,TRBV5-8,TRBD1,TRBJ2-5,CASSYGQGQETQYF,TGTGCCAGCAGCTATGGACAGGGACAAGAGACCCAGTACTTC
NA,TRBV3-1/TRBV3-2,TRBD2,TRBJ2-5,CASSPGLAGEETQYF,TGTGCCAGCAGCCCCGGGCTAGCGGGGGAAGAGACCCAGTACTTC
NA,TRBV2,NA,TRBJ2-7,CASSRNSGYEQYF,TGTGCCAGCAGCCGGAATAGCGGCTACGAGCAGTACTTC
NA,TRBV6-1,TRBD2,TRBJ2-7,CASSEALLAGEPYEQYF,TGTGCCAGCAGTGAAGCGCTTCTAGCGGGGGAACCCTACGAGCAGTACTTC
NA,TRBV5-1,NA,TRBJ2-7,CASSLNPGGYEQYF,TGCGCCAGCAGCTTAAACCCCGGGGGCTACGAGCAGTACTTC
NA,TRBV10-3,TRBD1,TRBJ1-3,CAISGTGPGNTIYF,TGTGCCATCAGTGGGACAGGGCCTGGAAACACCATATATTTT
few,TRBV6-5,NA,TRBJ1-2,CASSLMDRPRGGYTF,TGTGCCAGCAGTCTAATGGACAGACCTAGAGGTGGCTACACCTTC
NA,TRBV30,NA,TRBJ1-3,CAWSVLGSSGNTIYF,TGTGCCTGGAGTGTACTTGGGAGCTCTGGAAACACCATATATTTT
NA,TRBV19,TRBD1,TRBJ2-1,CASSIVGGSLNEQFF,TGTGCCAGTAGTATAGTAGGGGGCTCTCTTAATGAGCAGTTCTTC
NA,TRBV5-1,NA,TRBJ1-3,CASSGDTSRNTIYF,TGCGCCAGCAGCGGGGACACCTCGCGGAACACCATATATTTT
NA,TRBV6-2/TRBV6-3,NA,TRBJ2-7,CASSYFGGYSYEQYF,TGTGCCAGCAGTTACTTCGGGGGTTACTCCTACGAGCAGTACTTC
NA,TRBV7-9,NA,TRBJ1-2,CASSLWTENGYTF,TGTGCCAGCAGCTTATGGACAGAAAATGGCTACACCTTC
NA,TRBV30,NA,TRBJ1-5,CAWSPGKRPQHF,TGTGCCTGGAGTCCAGGAAAAAGGCCCCAGCATTTT
NA,TRBV9,NA,TRBJ1-6,CASSVANLAGSPLHF,TGTGCCAGCAGCGTAGCCAATCTCGCCGGTTCACCCCTCCACTTT
NA,TRBV19,NA,TRBJ1-1,CASSSPGGHAYEAFF,TGTGCCAGTTCTTCGCCGGGGGGGCATGCGTATGAAGCTTTCTTT
NA,TRBV4-1,TRBD1,TRBJ1-6,CASTRLGQGLSPLHF,TGCGCCAGCACCCGACTCGGACAGGGACTTTCACCCCTCCACTTT
NA,TRBV27,TRBD2,TRBJ2-7,CASSLFPPTSGGPTYEQYF,TGTGCCAGCAGTTTATTCCCCCCAACTAGCGGGGGGCCGACATACGAGCAGTACTTC
NA,TRBV7-8,TRBD2,TRBJ2-3,CASSPVAGGTDTQYF,TGTGCCAGCAGCCCGGTAGCGGGGGGGACAGATACGCAGTATTTT
NA,TRBV7-9,NA,TRBJ2-7,CASSLEGGNEQYF,TGTGCCAGCAGCTTAGAGGGGGGGAACGAGCAGTACTTC